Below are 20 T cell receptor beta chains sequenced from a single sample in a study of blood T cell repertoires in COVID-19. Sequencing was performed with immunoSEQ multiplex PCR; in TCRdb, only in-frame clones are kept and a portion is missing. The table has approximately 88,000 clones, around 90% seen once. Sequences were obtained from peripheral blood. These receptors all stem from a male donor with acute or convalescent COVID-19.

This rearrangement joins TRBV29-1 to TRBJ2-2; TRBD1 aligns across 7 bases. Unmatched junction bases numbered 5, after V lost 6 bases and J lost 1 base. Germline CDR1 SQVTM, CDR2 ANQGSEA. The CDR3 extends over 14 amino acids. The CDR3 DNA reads TGCAGCGTCGGGCGGACAGGGAACACCGGGGAGCTGTTTTTT. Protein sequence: CSVGRTGNTGELFF.

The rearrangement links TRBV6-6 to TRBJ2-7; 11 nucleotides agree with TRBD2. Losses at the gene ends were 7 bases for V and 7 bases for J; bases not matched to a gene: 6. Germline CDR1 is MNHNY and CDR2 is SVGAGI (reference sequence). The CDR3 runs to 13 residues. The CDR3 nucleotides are TGTGCCAGCAAAGGGACTAGCGGTGAAGAGCAGTACTTC. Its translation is CASKGTSGEEQYF.

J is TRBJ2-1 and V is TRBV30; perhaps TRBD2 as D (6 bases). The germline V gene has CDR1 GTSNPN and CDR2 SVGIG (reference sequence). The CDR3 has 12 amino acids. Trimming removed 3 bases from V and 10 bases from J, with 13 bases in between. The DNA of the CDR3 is TGTGCCTGGAGGAGGCGGGGTTGGGAGCAGTTCTTC. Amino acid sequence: CAWRRRGWEQFF.

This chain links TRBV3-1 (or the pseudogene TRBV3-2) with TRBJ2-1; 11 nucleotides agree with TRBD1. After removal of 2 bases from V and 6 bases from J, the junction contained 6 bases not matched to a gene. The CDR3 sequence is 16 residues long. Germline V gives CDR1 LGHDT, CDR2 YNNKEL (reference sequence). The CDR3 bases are TGTGCCAGCAGCCAATTTGGACAGGGGGCAGCCAATGAGCAGTTCTTC. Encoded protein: CASSQFGQGAANEQFF.

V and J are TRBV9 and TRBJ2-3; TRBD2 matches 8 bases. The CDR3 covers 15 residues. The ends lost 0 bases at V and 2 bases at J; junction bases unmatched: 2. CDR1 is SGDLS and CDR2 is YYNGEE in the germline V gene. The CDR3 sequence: CASSVVGGDTDTQYF. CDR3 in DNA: TGTGCCAGCAGCGTAGTCGGGGGGGACACAGATACGCAGTATTTT.

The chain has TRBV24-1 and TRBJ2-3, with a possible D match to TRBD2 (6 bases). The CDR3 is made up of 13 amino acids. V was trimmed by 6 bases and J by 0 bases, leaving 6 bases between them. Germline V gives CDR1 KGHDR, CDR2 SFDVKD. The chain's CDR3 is CATSRGSTDTQYF. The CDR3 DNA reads TGTGCCACCAGTCGGGGGAGCACAGATACGCAGTATTTT.

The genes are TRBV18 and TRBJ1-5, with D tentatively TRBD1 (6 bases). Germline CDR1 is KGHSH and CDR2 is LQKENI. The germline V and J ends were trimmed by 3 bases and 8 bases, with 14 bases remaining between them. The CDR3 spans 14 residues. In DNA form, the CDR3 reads TGTGCCAGCTCACCTCTTAACAGGGAGAAGCCCCAGCATTTT. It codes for CASSPLNREKPQHF.

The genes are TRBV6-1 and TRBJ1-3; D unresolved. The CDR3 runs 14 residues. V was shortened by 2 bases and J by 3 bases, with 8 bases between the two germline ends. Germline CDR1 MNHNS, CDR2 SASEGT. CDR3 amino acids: CASSEWGDGNTIYF. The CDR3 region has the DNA TGTGCCAGCAGTGAATGGGGAGATGGAAACACCATATATTTT.

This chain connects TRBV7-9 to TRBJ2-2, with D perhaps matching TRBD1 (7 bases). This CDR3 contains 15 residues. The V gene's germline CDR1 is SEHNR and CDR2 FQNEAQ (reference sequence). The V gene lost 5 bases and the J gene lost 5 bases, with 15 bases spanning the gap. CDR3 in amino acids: CASSPRGARTGELFF. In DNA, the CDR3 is TGTGCCAGCAGCCCCAGGGGGGCGCGGACCGGGGAGCTGTTTTTT.

This CDR3 reads CASRGEGNSPLHF. In DNA form, the CDR3 reads TGTGCCAGCAGGGGGGAGGGAAATTCACCCCTCCACTTT. The V call is TRBV2, the J call TRBJ1-6; D may be TRBD1 (5 bases). V lost 6 bases, J lost 7 bases, and 10 bases lay in between. Per germline, CDR1 SNHLY and CDR2 FYNNEI. The CDR3 has 13 residues. The entire variable domain, with the rest obtained from reference TRBV2 and TRBJ1-6, is as follows: EPEVTQTPSHQVTQMGQEVILRCVPISNHLYFYWYRQILGQKVEFLVSFYNNEISEKSEIFDDQFSVERPDGSNFTLKIRSTKLEDSAMYFCASRGEGNSPLHFGNGTRLTVT.

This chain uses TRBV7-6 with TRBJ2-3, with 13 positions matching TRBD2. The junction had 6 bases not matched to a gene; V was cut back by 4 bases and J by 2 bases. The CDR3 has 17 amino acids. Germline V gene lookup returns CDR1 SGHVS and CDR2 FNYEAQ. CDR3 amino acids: CASSSRTSGGFTDTQYF. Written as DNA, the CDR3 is TGTGCCAGCAGCTCCCGGACTAGCGGGGGATTCACAGATACGCAGTATTTT.

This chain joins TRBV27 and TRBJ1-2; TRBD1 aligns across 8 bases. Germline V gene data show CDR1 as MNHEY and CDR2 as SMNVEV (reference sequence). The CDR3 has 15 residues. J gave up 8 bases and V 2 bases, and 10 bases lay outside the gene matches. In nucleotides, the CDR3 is TGTGCCAGCAGTTTAAGTTGGACAGGGCCCCAAGGCTACACCTTC. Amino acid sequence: CASSLSWTGPQGYTF.

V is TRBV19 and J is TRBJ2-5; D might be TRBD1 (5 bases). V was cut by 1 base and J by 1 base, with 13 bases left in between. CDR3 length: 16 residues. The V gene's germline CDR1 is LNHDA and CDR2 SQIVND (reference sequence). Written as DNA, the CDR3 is TGTGCCAGTAGTATAGTGGGTAGCAGGGCCCAAGAGACCCAGTACTTC. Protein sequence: CASSIVGSRAQETQYF.

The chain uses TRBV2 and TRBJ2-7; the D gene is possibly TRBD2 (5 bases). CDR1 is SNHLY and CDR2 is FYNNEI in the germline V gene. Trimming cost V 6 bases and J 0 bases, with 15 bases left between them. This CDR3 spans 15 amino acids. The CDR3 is CASSNWAGGSYEQYF. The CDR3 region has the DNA TGTGCCAGCAGCAATTGGGCTGGAGGCTCCTACGAGCAGTACTTC.

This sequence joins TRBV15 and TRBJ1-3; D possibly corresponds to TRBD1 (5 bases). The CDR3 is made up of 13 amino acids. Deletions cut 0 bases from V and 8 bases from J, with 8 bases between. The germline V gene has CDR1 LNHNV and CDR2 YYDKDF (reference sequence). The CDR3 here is CATSRDGGDTIYF. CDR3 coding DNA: TGTGCCACCAGCAGAGATGGGGGGGACACCATATATTTT.

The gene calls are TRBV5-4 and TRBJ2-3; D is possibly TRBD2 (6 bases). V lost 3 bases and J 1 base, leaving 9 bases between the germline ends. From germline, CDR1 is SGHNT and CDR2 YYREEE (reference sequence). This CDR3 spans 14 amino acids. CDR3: CASSSGLRTDTQYF. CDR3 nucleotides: TGTGCCAGCAGCTCGGGACTTCGCACAGATACGCAGTATTTT.

DNA of the CDR3: TGTGCCTGGAGTAAAGGGACAGGGGTAATGGGTGAGCAGTTCTTC. It encodes CAWSKGTGVMGEQFF. This sequence joins TRBV30 and TRBJ2-1; TRBD1 aligns across 10 bases. V was pared by 2 bases and J by 9 bases, with 10 bases of the junction left unmatched. The CDR3 is 15 amino acids. Looked up from germline, CDR1 is GTSNPN and CDR2 is SVGIG (reference sequence).

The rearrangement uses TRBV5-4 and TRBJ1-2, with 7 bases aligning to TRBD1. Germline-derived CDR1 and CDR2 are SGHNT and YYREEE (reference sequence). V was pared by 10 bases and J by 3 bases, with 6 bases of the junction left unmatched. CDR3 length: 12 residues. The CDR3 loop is CASGTDHYGYTF. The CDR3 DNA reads TGTGCCTCCGGGACAGACCACTATGGCTACACCTTC.

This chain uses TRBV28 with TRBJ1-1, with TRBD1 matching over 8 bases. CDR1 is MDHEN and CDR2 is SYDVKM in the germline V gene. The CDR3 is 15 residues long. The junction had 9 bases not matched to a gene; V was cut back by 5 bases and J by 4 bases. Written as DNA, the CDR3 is TGTGCCAGCAGTACGAGAGGACAGGGTCGCACTGAAGCTTTCTTT. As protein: CASSTRGQGRTEAFF.

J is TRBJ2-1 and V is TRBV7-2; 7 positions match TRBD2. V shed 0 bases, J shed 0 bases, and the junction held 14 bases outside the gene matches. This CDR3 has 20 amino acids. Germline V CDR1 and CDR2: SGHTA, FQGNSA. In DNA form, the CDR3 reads TGTGCCAGCAGCTTAGCTATTCCGGGGGGACCTGCAAGCTCCTACAATGAGCAGTTCTTC. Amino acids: CASSLAIPGGPASSYNEQFF.